A selection of T cell receptor beta chains follows, all from one sample in a study of tumor and adjacent non-tumor tissue in lung cancer. TCRdb recomputed calls from the multiplex PCR reads with MiXCR, one row per CDR3 protein. The repertoire includes over 130,000 distinct CDR3 sequences, roughly 70% of them detected once, and around a sixth sits in the top ten. Sequenced sample: lung tumor tissue. These receptors were obtained from a man in his 60s with small cell lung cancer. The CDR3 runs from the conserved cysteine through the conserved F or W. A D gene is named only where the DNA matches it firmly. Clone size is given for some rows only: seen once, a few or many times, or a class if the clone is expanded.

cdr3_nt	cdr3_aa	d_call	clone_size	v_call	j_call
TGTGCCAGCAGGGGTCGTCTAGCGGGAGATAAGCAGTACTTC	CASRGRLAGDKQYF	TRBD2	few	TRBV28	TRBJ2-7
TGTGCCATCAGTCATCGGAGACTAGCGGGAGAGGAAGAGCAGTTCTTC	CAISHRRLAGEEEQFF	TRBD2	NA	TRBV10-3	TRBJ2-1
TGTGCCATCGCCGGGACTGAAGAGACCCAGTACTTC	CAIAGTEETQYF	NA	few	TRBV10-3	TRBJ2-5
TGTGCCAGCAGTGAAATGGGGGACTATGGCTACACCTTC	CASSEMGDYGYTF	NA	once	TRBV2	TRBJ1-2
TGCAGTGCTAGGGGACGGACTAACTATGGCTACACCTTC	CSARGRTNYGYTF	NA	NA	TRBV20-1	TRBJ1-2
TGCAGTGTCAGGACTCGTTACGAGCAGTACTTC	CSVRTRYEQYF	NA	many	TRBV20-1	TRBJ2-7
TGTACCAGCAGCTTCGTGGGCGGGGAGCTGTTTTTT	CTSSFVGGELFF	NA	NA	TRBV5-4	TRBJ2-2
TGTGCCAGTAGGTTGGCTAGCGGAGGCACAGATACGCAGTATTTT	CASRLASGGTDTQYF	TRBD2	few	TRBV19	TRBJ2-3
TGCGCCATCAGTGAGCGGGACAGGGGGGTGAACACTGAAGCTTCCTTT	CAISERDRGVNTEASF	TRBD1	NA	TRBV10-2	TRBJ1-1
TGTGCCAGAAGATATCGAGAGGGGGGTGCATATACGCAGTATTTT	CARRYREGGAYTQYF	NA	NA	TRBV11-2	TRBJ2-3
TGTGCCAGCAGTCCATATCCGGGGGCCCGGCAGTACTTC	CASSPYPGARQYF	NA	NA	TRBV28	TRBJ2-7
TGCAGTGCCGGGGGCGGACCAGTGACCAATGAGCAGTTCTTC	CSAGGGPVTNEQFF	NA	NA	TRBV20-1	TRBJ2-1
TGTGCCAGCAGCGGTCAGAGCTCCTACAATGAGCAGTTCTTC	CASSGQSSYNEQFF	NA	many	TRBV11-3	TRBJ2-1
TGCAGTGCGAGCCAACTAGACGCAGATACGCAGTATTTT	CSASQLDADTQYF	NA	NA	TRBV20-1	TRBJ2-3
TGCAGTGCTAGAGATCTAGCGGGATCGGCGTATACACATTATTTT	CSARDLAGSAYTHYF	TRBD2	once	TRBV20-1	TRBJ2-3
TGTGCCATCAGGATAGAGTCATACACTGAAGCTTTCTTT	CAIRIESYTEAFF	NA	NA	TRBV6-6	TRBJ1-1
TGTGCCAGCAGCCAAGACAGGGGGATTTTCAATGAGCAGTTCTTC	CASSQDRGIFNEQFF	TRBD1	many	TRBV4-2	TRBJ2-1
TGTGCCAGCAGTATGTACTCCTATGGCTACACCTTC	CASSMYSYGYTF	NA	NA	TRBV12-3/TRBV12-4	TRBJ1-2
TGCGCCAGCAGCTCCACCGGGACAGGGGAGGAGGCTTTCTTT	CASSSTGTGEEAFF	TRBD1	NA	TRBV5-1	TRBJ1-1
TGCAGTGCCATCCCCCCCCGTAGGGGGATCACAGATACGCAGTATTTT	CSAIPPRRGITDTQYF	NA	few	TRBV20-1	TRBJ2-3
TGCAGCGTTTATAGAAGGGGTGAGCAGTTCTTC	CSVYRRGEQFF	NA	many	TRBV29-1	TRBJ2-1
TGTGCCAGCAGCCATGGTCTAGCGGAATACAATGAGCAGTTCTTC	CASSHGLAEYNEQFF	TRBD2	many	TRBV4-2	TRBJ2-1
TGCAGTACTAAGGATCGGAGGAGTGCCACAGATACGCAGTATTTT	CSTKDRRSATDTQYF	NA	NA	TRBV20-1	TRBJ2-3
TGTGCCAGCAGTGGTTCCGTCAGGGGACGTGAAAAACTGTTTTTT	CASSGSVRGREKLFF	NA	NA	TRBV6-1	TRBJ1-4
TGTGCCAGCAGGGTACCGGGATGGCAAATCCAGCCGGTTCAGAGTAACTATGGCTACACTTTC	CASRVPGWQIQPVQSNYGYTF	NA	NA	TRBV6-9	TRBJ1-2
TGCAGTGCTACCCCACTAGGAAGGGGGGAGGAGACCCAGTACTTC	CSATPLGRGEETQYF	NA	many	TRBV20-1	TRBJ2-5
TGTGCCAGCAGTCCCAACAGGGACACAGATACGCAGTATTTT	CASSPNRDTDTQYF	NA	NA	TRBV4-2	TRBJ2-3
TGTGCCAGCAGCTCCCCGGTAAGGGTAGACACCGGGGAGCCGTTTTTT	CASSSPVRVDTGEPFF	NA	NA	TRBV11-1	TRBJ2-2
TGCGCCAGCAGCTTGCATTACAGGGACTTTCCACGCCCAGATACGCAGTATTTT	CASSLHYRDFPRPDTQYF	NA	NA	TRBV4-1	TRBJ2-3
TGCGCCAGCAGCTTGGAAAGGGCAGATACGCAGTATTTT	CASSLERADTQYF	NA	NA	TRBV5-1	TRBJ2-3
TGCAGTGACGGAAAGCTAGCGGGATTTAATAATGAGCAGTTCTTC	CSDGKLAGFNNEQFF	TRBD2	NA	TRBV20-1	TRBJ2-1
TGTGCCAGCAGTTCTGGGACGGCCGTCGGTAACTATGGCTACACCTTC	CASSSGTAVGNYGYTF	NA	few	TRBV28	TRBJ1-2